The next 20 T cell receptor beta chains were all read from a single sample in a study of CD8 T cells in ankylosing spondylitis. TCRdb called the 5' RACE reads again in MiXCR, with one record for every CDR3 protein. This table holds about 360,000 distinct CDR3 sequences, approximately 22% found once. Input material: blood, either unsorted or a sorted T cell fraction (not recorded which). These receptors came from a male donor with ankylosing spondylitis or in good health (not recorded which).

The rearrangement links TRBV19 to TRBJ2-1; unclear D gene. From germline, CDR1 is LNHDA and CDR2 SQIVND (reference sequence). Trimming removed 6 bases at V and 4 bases at J, with 13 bases between. The CDR3 length is 14 residues. The CDR3 protein is CASSEWSQYNEQFF. Here the CDR3 DNA reads TGTGCCAGTAGCGAGTGGAGTCAATACAATGAGCAGTTCTTC.

This clonotype has only a few counts. V is TRBV19 and J is TRBJ2-7, with D perhaps assigned TRBD1 or TRBD2 (5 bases each). Germline V gene data show CDR1 as LNHDA and CDR2 as SQIVND (reference sequence). This CDR3 comprises 14 residues. V was clipped by 4 bases and J by 2 bases, with 12 bases between them. CDR3 nucleotides: TGTGCCAGTAGTACCCGGGACGGTACCTACGAGCAGTACTTC. Translated: CASSTRDGTYEQYF.

This clonotype was counted between two and nine times. CDR3 coding DNA: TGTGCCAGCGGCCCGACAGGGGAGAACACTGAAGCTTTCTTT. Protein sequence: CASGPTGENTEAFF. The J gene is TRBJ1-1, the V gene TRBV28; 8 nucleotides line up with TRBD1. Trimming took 8 bases from V and 1 from J; bases not matched to a gene: 6. CDR1 MDHEN and CDR2 SYDVKM come from the germline V gene. This CDR3 contains 14 residues.

The V gene is TRBV7-8, the J gene TRBJ2-3, with 10 bases lining up with TRBD1. CDR1 SGHVS and CDR2 FQNEAQ come from the germline V gene. Trimming removed 1 base from V and 2 bases from J; junction bases left unmatched: 3. The CDR3 is made up of 16 amino acids. CDR3 sequence: CASSLETGGYTDTQYF. As DNA, the CDR3 is TGTGCCAGCAGCTTAGAGACAGGGGGCTACACAGATACGCAGTATTTT.

This sequence joins TRBV10-1 and TRBJ2-5, with D possibly being TRBD2 (5 bases). CDR1 is WNHNN and CDR2 is SYGVQD in the germline V gene (reference sequence). The ends were cut back, 0 bases at V and 1 base at J, with 9 bases in the middle. The CDR3 is 15 residues long. The CDR3 region has the DNA TGCGCCAGCAGTGAGTCAAGGGAGATCCAAGAGACCCAGTACTTC. Protein product: CASSESREIQETQYF.

There are a few counts of this clonotype. The chain joins TRBV20-1 to TRBJ2-3; 9 nucleotides match TRBD2. CDR3 size: 16 residues. The trim removed 0 bases at V and 2 bases at J, leaving 6 bases unmatched. In germline, CDR1 is DFQATT, CDR2 SNEGSKA (reference sequence). The CDR3 DNA sequence: TGCAGTGCTAGAGATTGGCTAGCGGGGCCCACAGATACGCAGTATTTT. This translates into CSARDWLAGPTDTQYF.

This clonotype has more than one count but fewer than ten. The chain uses TRBV29-1 and TRBJ2-7, with D maybe TRBD1 (8 bases). Germline-derived CDR1 and CDR2 are SQVTM and ANQGSEA. Deletions cut 6 bases from V and 5 bases from J, with 14 bases between. This CDR3 is built from 12 residues. CDR3 residues: CSVGGTGDEQYF. In DNA form, the CDR3 reads TGCAGCGTGGGGGGGACAGGCGACGAGCAGTACTTC.

The genes are TRBV6-1 and TRBJ2-2, with TRBD1 identical over 7 bases. CDR3 size: 14 residues. Germline trimming cut 6 bases from V and 4 bases from J; bases unmatched to any gene: 5. CDR1 and CDR2 from the germline V gene are MNHNS and SASEGT. CDR3 sequence: CASSAGTVTGELFF. The CDR3 DNA sequence: TGTGCCAGCAGCGCCGGGACAGTCACCGGGGAGCTGTTTTTT.

The V call is TRBV10-3, the J call TRBJ2-2; D may be TRBD2 (6 bases). Trimming left V 8 bases short and J 1 base short, with 11 bases between. The CDR3 runs to 14 residues. Germline V gives CDR1 ENHRY, CDR2 SYGVKD. The CDR3 nucleotides read TGTGCCATCCGGAGGGACGGGAACACCGGGGAGCTGTTTTTT. Its translation: CAIRRDGNTGELFF.

The rearrangement uses TRBV29-1 and TRBJ2-3; 11 bases line up with TRBD2. Trimming took 7 bases from V and 0 from J; bases not matched to a gene: 6. There are 15 residues in the CDR3. CDR1 is SQVTM and CDR2 is ANQGSEA in the germline V gene. CDR3 protein: CSDTSGGASTDTQYF. The CDR3 DNA follows: TGCAGCGATACTAGCGGGGGAGCTAGCACAGATACGCAGTATTTT.

V usage is TRBV5-1 and J usage is TRBJ1-1, with TRBD1 matching over 9 bases. Germline CDR1 and CDR2: SGHRS and YFSETQ. This CDR3 region has 17 residues. V trimming: 2 bases; J trimming: 0 bases; junction bases outside the gene matches: 8. Written as DNA, the CDR3 is TGCGCCAGCAGCTTTTTCTCTACAGGGGGCCTGAACACTGAAGCTTTCTTT. This gives the protein CASSFFSTGGLNTEAFF.

The gene calls are TRBV19 and TRBJ2-7; D uncertain. Trimming removed 8 bases at V and 7 bases at J, with 24 bases between. Germline lookup yields CDR1 LNHDA and CDR2 SQIVND (reference sequence). The CDR3 extends over 15 amino acids. CDR3 protein: CASASLRIGNEEQYF. DNA of the CDR3: TGTGCCAGTGCGTCCTTACGTATAGGGAATGAGGAGCAGTACTTC. Combining the CDR3 with reference TRBV19 and TRBJ2-7 gives the whole variable domain DGGITQSPKYLFRKEGQNVTLSCEQNLNHDAMYWYRQDPGQGLRLIYYSQIVNDFQKGDIAEGYSVSREKKESFPLTVTSAQKNPTAFYLCASASLRIGNEEQYFGPGTRLTVT.

This clonotype was observed a handful of times. This chain uses TRBV12-3 or TRBV12-4 with TRBJ1-2; D not certain. V was trimmed by 6 bases and J by 1 base, leaving 9 bases between them. The CDR3 runs to 13 residues. CDR3 amino acids: CASRPEYNYGYTF. The CDR3 nucleotides read TGTGCCAGCAGACCGGAGTATAACTATGGCTACACCTTC.

The chain employs TRBV29-1 and TRBJ2-5; no firm D call. Trimming shortened V by 4 bases and J by 5 bases, and 14 bases separated the two germline ends. This CDR3 comprises 13 residues. In germline, CDR1 is SQVTM, CDR2 ANQGSEA. The CDR3 bases are TGCAGCGTTGTGCTCCCCCTATGGGAGACCCAGTACTTC. Residues: CSVVLPLWETQYF.

This clonotype has a handful of counts. This chain joins TRBV5-1 and TRBJ2-1; D assignment may be TRBD1 or TRBD2 (5 bases each). The CDR3 loop spans 12 amino acids. The ends were cut back, 5 bases at V and 6 bases at J, with 9 bases in the middle. The germline gives CDR1 SGHRS, CDR2 YFSETQ. CDR3 residues: CASRAGTNEQFF. The CDR3 DNA is TGCGCCAGCAGGGCAGGGACCAATGAGCAGTTCTTC.

The CDR3 sequence is CSVVYETQYF. The CDR3 coding sequence is TGCAGCGTTGTGTATGAGACCCAGTACTTC. The genes are TRBV29-1 and TRBJ2-5; D not resolved. Looked up from germline, CDR1 is SQVTM and CDR2 is ANQGSEA. Trimming shortened V by 4 bases and J by 5 bases, and 5 bases separated the two germline ends. This CDR3 has 10 amino acids.

V usage is TRBV19 and J usage is TRBJ2-3, with TRBD2 identical over 11 bases. V lost 4 bases to trimming and J lost 9 bases; unmatched junction nucleotides: 12. The CDR3 runs 16 residues. Germline CDR1 LNHDA, CDR2 SQIVND (reference sequence). The CDR3 reads CASSTRLAGHRGTQYF. Here the CDR3 DNA reads TGTGCCAGTAGTACAAGACTAGCGGGGCACCGGGGGACGCAGTATTTT.

The CDR3 DNA follows: TGCAGTGCTAGACTACCTGTAGGGACAAGTTCACTTGGGGCCAACGTCCTGACTTTC. Its translation is CSARLPVGTSSLGANVLTF. The chain uses TRBV20-1 and TRBJ2-6; weak D call: TRBD1 (6 bases). The CDR3 sequence is 19 residues long. CDR1 and CDR2 (germline): DFQATT, SNEGSKA (reference sequence). Trimming took 2 bases from V and 3 from J, leaving 23 bases between them.

This clonotype was seen a few times. CDR3 residues: CASSQDLVGVNEQFF. CDR3 bases: TGCGCCAGCAGCCAAGATCTGGTAGGGGTCAATGAGCAGTTCTTC. The J gene is TRBJ2-1, the V gene TRBV4-1, with a weak D call TRBD1 (5 bases). There are 15 residues in the CDR3. V was clipped by 0 bases and J by 6 bases, with 12 bases between them. Germline V gene data show CDR1 as MGHRA and CDR2 as YSYEKL.

The chain is built from TRBV7-9 and TRBJ2-3, with D unresolved. The CDR3 has 15 amino acids. Trimming took 1 base from V and 0 from J, leaving 8 bases between them. Germline CDR1 reads SEHNR; CDR2 reads FQNEAQ (reference sequence). The CDR3 loop is CASSLGLGSTDTQYF. CDR3 DNA: TGTGCCAGCAGCTTAGGGCTTGGGAGCACAGATACGCAGTATTTT.